This TCR beta chain was recovered during a study of T-cell memory formation after mild COVID-19. V lost 4 bases to trimming and J lost 7 bases, with 16 bases between them. The CDR3 covers 13 residues. Germline values: CDR1 SQVTM, CDR2 ANQGSEA. Findings and caveats of the study: Clones contracting across day 15 to 85 had a balanced CD4/CD8 profile; later expanding clones leaned CD4+.

A note on this clonotype: Its antigen is currently unknown.

MiXCR, run by TCRdb on the 5' RACE reads, gives a single entry per CDR3 protein. The sample holds about 340,000 distinct CDR3 sequences, 20% to 25% seen once. The clonotype comes from a man between 18 and 35 years old who had mild COVID-19 (a few samples of this study predate the infection). Cell type and time point are not known. The chain couples TRBV29-1 to TRBJ1-1; D is uncertain. The source material was PBMCs or a T cell subset sorted from them (not recorded which). CDR3 in amino acids: CSVGLGNVNEAFF. The CDR3 bases are TGCAGCGTTGGGTTAGGGAACGTAAATGAAGCTTTCTTT.